These 29 T cell receptor beta chains came from one sample sequenced in a study of cytomegalovirus exposure and HLA in healthy donors. PCR amplification relied on 60 Vbeta primers (plus 13 Jbeta primers). Some clones are missing from TCRdb's copy, which holds only in-frame ones; the method was immunoSEQ multiplex PCR. The table includes about 92,000 clones, nearly 70% detected once. Sequenced sample: PBMCs. Receptors were obtained from a middle-aged man in good health and CMV-seronegative.

The chain has TRBV7-9 and TRBJ2-5, with a possible D match to TRBD1 (5 bases). The CDR3 covers 14 residues. Trimming took 5 bases from V and 1 from J, leaving 11 bases between them. The V gene's germline CDR1 is SEHNR and CDR2 FQNEAQ (reference sequence). The CDR3 region has the DNA TGTGCCAGCAGCCCAATCAGGGTCCAAGAGACCCAGTACTTC. This gives the protein CASSPIRVQETQYF.

This clone appeared a few times. The rearrangement joins TRBV28 to TRBJ2-2, with TRBD2 matching over 12 bases. CDR3 length: 15 residues. CDR1 and CDR2 (germline): MDHEN, SYDVKM. The junction had 1 base not matched to a gene; V was cut back by 2 bases and J by 6 bases. The CDR3 DNA is TGTGCCAGCAGTTTAGGACTAGCGGGGCCCGGGGAGCTGTTTTTT. It codes for CASSLGLAGPGELFF.

This rearrangement joins TRBV9 to TRBJ1-2, with D unclear. Deletions cut 4 bases from V and 8 bases from J, with 21 bases between. Germline CDR1 is SGDLS and CDR2 is YYNGEE. The CDR3 has 15 residues. The CDR3 sequence: CASSSPRRAIGGYTF. The CDR3 coding sequence is TGTGCCAGCAGCTCGCCTAGGAGAGCTATCGGCGGCTACACCTTC.

The rearrangement links TRBV27 to TRBJ1-2; the D gene is possibly TRBD1 (5 bases). The germline V gene has CDR1 MNHEY and CDR2 SMNVEV (reference sequence). This CDR3 has 13 residues. Trimming left V 2 bases short and J 7 bases short, with 11 bases between. CDR3 sequence reads: CASSLGARSGYTF. For the CDR3, the DNA is TGTGCCAGCAGTTTAGGGGCCCGTTCTGGCTACACCTTC.

The CDR3 sequence is CASSLAGTGETQYF. DNA for the CDR3: TGTGCCAGCAGCTTGGCCGGGACAGGAGAGACCCAGTACTTC. The gene calls are TRBV5-5 and TRBJ2-5, with 8 bases identical to TRBD1. The trim removed 0 bases at V and 4 bases at J, leaving 2 bases unmatched. Germline V CDR1 and CDR2: SGHKS, YYEKEE (reference sequence). CDR3 size: 14 residues. The entire variable domain, with the rest obtained from reference TRBV5-5 and TRBJ2-5, is as follows: DAGVTQSPTHLIKTRGQQVTLRCSPISGHKSVSWYQQVLGQGPQFIFQYYEKEERGRGNFPDRFSARQFPNYSSELNVNALLLGDSALYLCASSLAGTGETQYFGPGTRLLVL.

This sequence joins TRBV7-2 and TRBJ2-2; D call uncertain. The germline V and J ends were trimmed by 8 bases and 0 bases, with 16 bases remaining between them. The CDR3 covers 16 residues. The germline CDR1 and CDR2 sequences are SGHTA and FQGNSA. The CDR3 protein is CASPNFYSSNTGELFF. CDR3 nucleotide sequence: TGTGCCAGCCCCAACTTCTATAGTTCGAACACCGGGGAGCTGTTTTTT.

The chain joins TRBV6-1 to TRBJ1-1; the D is unclear. The length of the CDR3 is 13 residues. The V gene's germline CDR1 is MNHNS and CDR2 SASEGT. Trimming took 2 bases from V and 1 from J, leaving 5 bases between them. In DNA, the CDR3 is TGTGCCAGCAGTGAACGGGGGAACACTGAAGCTTTCTTT. It codes for CASSERGNTEAFF.

In this sample, this clone turned up a few times. This rearrangement joins TRBV11-2 to TRBJ2-3; TRBD1 might be the D (5 bases). The CDR3 contains 15 residues. The V gene's germline CDR1 is SGHAT and CDR2 FQNNGV. V was pared by 3 bases and J by 2 bases, with 12 bases between. The CDR3 DNA follows: TGTGCCAGCAGCTTTCGACAGCAAAACACAGATACGCAGTATTTT. It translates to CASSFRQQNTDTQYF. The full variable domain, with the rest looked up from reference TRBV11-2 and TRBJ2-3, is EAGVAQSPRYKIIEKRQSVAFWCNPISGHATLYWYQQILGQGPKLLIQFQNNGVVDDSQLPKDRFSAERLKGVDSTLKIQPAKLEDSAVYLCASSFRQQNTDTQYFGPGTRLTVL.

This rearrangement joins TRBV9 to TRBJ1-2; TRBD1 matches 9 bases. This CDR3 spans 18 amino acids. Looked up from germline, CDR1 is SGDLS and CDR2 is YYNGEE. The V segment lost 4 bases and the J segment 4 bases; nucleotides outside the gene matches: 17. The CDR3 region is CASSPPGTGTGYSYGYTF. For the CDR3, the DNA is TGTGCCAGCAGCCCTCCTGGGACCGGGACAGGGTATTCCTATGGCTACACCTTC.

The gene calls are TRBV6-5 and TRBJ2-4, with D possibly being TRBD1 (6 bases). Trimming cost V 4 bases and J 0 bases, with 10 bases left between them. This CDR3 has 15 amino acids. The germline V gene encodes CDR1 MNHEY and CDR2 SVGAGI. CDR3 in amino acids: CASSWGPLAKNIQYF. CDR3 sequence (DNA): TGTGCCAGCAGTTGGGGGCCCCTAGCCAAAAACATTCAGTACTTC.

The chain recombines TRBV6-1 with TRBJ1-2; a weak D match, TRBD1 (5 bases). The germline V gene encodes CDR1 MNHNS and CDR2 SASEGT. The CDR3 length is 14 residues. Trimming took off 11 bases at V and 2 bases at J, with 18 bases between the two ends. DNA for the CDR3: TGTGCCGCCCACAGGAGACGGATCAACTATGGCTACACCTTC. It yields the protein CAAHRRRINYGYTF.

The rearrangement links TRBV19 to TRBJ1-1; D may be TRBD1 (6 bases). This CDR3 spans 15 amino acids. Germline CDR1 is LNHDA and CDR2 is SQIVND (reference sequence). V lost 8 bases and J lost 5, with 21 bases in between. CDR3 in DNA: TGTGCCAGTTCCCTACGCACAGGGAAGGGTACTGAAGCTTTCTTT. Residues: CASSLRTGKGTEAFF.

The rearrangement links TRBV2 to TRBJ2-7; 8 bases fit TRBD2. CDR1 is SNHLY and CDR2 is FYNNEI in the germline V gene. The CDR3 is 14 residues long. After removal of 2 bases from V and 2 bases from J, the junction contained 2 bases not matched to a gene. This CDR3 is CASSEMRGAYEQYF. The CDR3 nucleotides are TGTGCCAGCAGTGAAATGCGGGGGGCCTACGAGCAGTACTTC.

The count of this clone is one. The chain couples TRBV6-6 to TRBJ2-1; D is perhaps TRBD2 (6 bases). The V end lost 8 bases, the J end lost 10 bases, and 24 bases lay between the germline ends. Germline V gives CDR1 MNHNY, CDR2 SVGAGI (reference sequence). This CDR3 is built from 15 residues. The CDR3 DNA follows: TGTGCCAGCTCGTCGGCCGCGGGGTCCCTAGGAGAGCAGTTCTTC. Translated, it gives CASSSAAGSLGEQFF.

The chain is built from TRBV5-1 and TRBJ2-5, with 9 bases matching TRBD1. The CDR3 is made up of 14 amino acids. Per germline, CDR1 SGHRS and CDR2 YFSETQ. The V gene end was trimmed by 9 bases and the J gene end by 5 bases; junction bases not matched to a gene: 11. In DNA, the CDR3 is TGCGCCACGAAAGGGGGACAGGGTTGGGAGACCCAGTACTTC. This translates into CATKGGQGWETQYF.

This rearrangement joins TRBV4-3 to TRBJ2-3, with 8 bases aligning to TRBD2. Per the germline V gene, CDR1 is LGHNA and CDR2 is YSLEER. The V segment lost 1 base and the J segment 4 bases; nucleotides outside the gene matches: 13. This CDR3 is built from 18 residues. The DNA of the CDR3 is TGCGCCAGCAGCCAAGTACCGGGACTAGGGGGTCCCTCAGATACGCAGTATTTT. The encoded protein is CASSQVPGLGGPSDTQYF.

In this sample, this clone turned up many times. J is TRBJ2-1 and V is TRBV2, with TRBD1 identical over 8 bases. Looked up from germline, CDR1 is SNHLY and CDR2 is FYNNEI. V dropped 4 bases and J dropped 1; count of bases not matched to a gene: 3. The CDR3 has 15 amino acids. CDR3 residues: CASSVQGASYNEQFF. CDR3 nucleotides: TGTGCCAGCAGTGTTCAGGGGGCTTCCTACAATGAGCAGTTCTTC.

V is TRBV5-4 and J is TRBJ2-1; TRBD2 might be the D (6 bases). The CDR3 spans 15 residues. Between the trimmed V and J ends, which lost 5 bases and 2 bases, there was a span of 14 bases. Germline V gene data show CDR1 as SGHNT and CDR2 as YYREEE (reference sequence). CDR3 sequence: CASSFSGGTYNEQFF. DNA for the CDR3: TGTGCCAGCAGTTTTAGCGGAGGGACCTACAATGAGCAGTTCTTC.

This chain links TRBV27 with TRBJ2-1; 10 bases are a match to TRBD1. After removal of 5 bases from V and 3 bases from J, the junction contained 4 bases not matched to a gene. This CDR3 spans 15 amino acids. Germline V gene sequence: CDR1 MNHEY, CDR2 SMNVEV (reference sequence). CDR3 DNA: TGTGCCAGCAGTAGGGGGACAGGGGACTACAATGAGCAGTTCTTC. It is translated as CASSRGTGDYNEQFF.

The chain couples TRBV6-1 to TRBJ2-5, with D unresolved. The closer fit of TRBJ2-7 to the DNA end suggests the J call may be wrong. This CDR3 has 11 residues. The germline V gene encodes CDR1 MNHNS and CDR2 SASEGT. The CDR3 is CASSEVHEQYF. For the CDR3, the DNA is TGTGCCAGCAGTGAAGTGCACGAGCAGTACTTC.

The chain recombines TRBV7-6 with TRBJ2-5; maybe TRBD2 (7 bases). Germline lookup yields CDR1 SGHVS and CDR2 FNYEAQ. The CDR3 is made up of 15 amino acids. Trimming left V 5 bases short and J 4 bases short, with 17 bases between. The CDR3 is CASSQRGGGGETQYF. The DNA of the CDR3 is TGTGCCAGCAGCCAAAGGGGGGGCGGCGGAGAGACCCAGTACTTC.

The sample holds a few counts of this clone. The chain couples TRBV5-4 to TRBJ2-2; D unresolved. The CDR3 runs 16 residues. Germline CDR1 and CDR2: SGHNT and YYREEE (reference sequence). V was trimmed by 5 bases and J by 3 bases, leaving 17 bases between them. CDR3 in amino acids: CASSFTPGRDTGELFF. CDR3 nucleotide sequence: TGTGCCAGCAGTTTTACTCCGGGTCGGGACACCGGGGAGCTGTTTTTT.

V usage is TRBV28 and J usage is TRBJ2-7, with 9 nucleotides matching TRBD1. CDR1 is MDHEN and CDR2 is SYDVKM in the germline V gene. CDR3 size: 14 residues. V shed 4 bases and J 2 bases; nucleotides not matched to a gene: 3. CDR3 in amino acids: CASSSGTGTYEQYF. CDR3 coding DNA: TGTGCCAGCAGTTCCGGGACAGGGACCTACGAGCAGTACTTC.

This clone was counted once. The chain has TRBV5-1 and TRBJ1-1; no reliable D call. CDR3 length: 14 residues. CDR1 and CDR2 (germline): SGHRS, YFSETQ. Trimming took 2 bases from V and 0 from J, leaving 8 bases between them. CDR3 nucleotides: TGCGCCAGCAGCTTTGGCAACATGAACACTGAAGCTTTCTTT. Protein: CASSFGNMNTEAFF. Together with reference TRBV5-1 and TRBJ1-1, the CDR3 gives the full variable domain: KAGVTQTPRYLIKTRGQQVTLSCSPISGHRSVSWYQQTPGQGLQFLFEYFSETQRNKGNFPGRFSGRQFSNSRSEMNVSTLELGDSALYLCASSFGNMNTEAFFGQGTRLTVV.

V gene TRBV7-3 combines with J gene TRBJ2-2, with D possibly matching TRBD2 (5 bases). This CDR3 contains 15 residues. V lost 2 bases and J lost 0, with 7 bases in between. Germline V gene data show CDR1 as SGHTA and CDR2 as FQGTGA. CDR3 sequence reads: CASSLDGTNTGELFF. For the CDR3, the DNA is TGTGCCAGCAGCTTAGACGGGACGAACACCGGGGAGCTGTTTTTT. Using reference TRBV7-3 and TRBJ2-2 for the parts outside the CDR3, the full variable domain is GAGVSQTPSNKVTEKGKYVELRCDPISGHTALYWYRQSLGQGPEFLIYFQGTGAADDSGLPNDRFFAVRPEGSVSTLKIQRTERGDSAVYLCASSLDGTNTGELFFGEGSRLTVL.

This clone was observed a handful of times. The chain carries TRBV5-6 and TRBJ1-4, with 9 bases identical to TRBD1. The trim removed 3 bases at V and 6 bases at J, leaving 3 bases unmatched. The CDR3 contains 14 residues. Germline CDR1 SGHDT, CDR2 YYEEEE. CDR3 coding DNA: TGTGCCAGCAGCTCCCGGGACAGGGATGAAAAACTGTTTTTT. It translates to CASSSRDRDEKLFF.

The chain employs TRBV5-5 and TRBJ1-5; D perhaps matches TRBD1 (6 bases). Germline V CDR1 and CDR2: SGHKS, YYEKEE (reference sequence). This CDR3 is built from 16 residues. Deletions cut 2 bases from V and 0 bases from J, with 12 bases between. The CDR3 sequence is CASSFGQLFSNQPQHF. The CDR3 DNA is TGTGCCAGCAGCTTTGGACAGTTGTTTAGCAATCAGCCCCAGCATTTT.

V gene TRBV19 combines with J gene TRBJ1-2; D unclear. CDR3 length equals 15 residues. The V gene lost 3 bases and the J gene lost 0 bases, with 11 bases spanning the gap. Germline loops: CDR1 LNHDA, CDR2 SQIVND (reference sequence). The CDR3 bases are TGTGCCAGTAGTATTATTTGGCAGGCTAACTATGGCTACACCTTC. Protein: CASSIIWQANYGYTF.

This chain joins TRBV5-1 and TRBJ2-2; maybe TRBD2 (6 bases). Trimming cost V 4 bases and J 6 bases, with 13 bases left between them. The CDR3 consists of 14 residues. Germline CDR1 reads SGHRS; CDR2 reads YFSETQ. CDR3: CASSQTSGAGELFF. CDR3 nucleotides: TGCGCCAGCAGCCAGACTAGTGGGGCCGGGGAGCTGTTTTTT.